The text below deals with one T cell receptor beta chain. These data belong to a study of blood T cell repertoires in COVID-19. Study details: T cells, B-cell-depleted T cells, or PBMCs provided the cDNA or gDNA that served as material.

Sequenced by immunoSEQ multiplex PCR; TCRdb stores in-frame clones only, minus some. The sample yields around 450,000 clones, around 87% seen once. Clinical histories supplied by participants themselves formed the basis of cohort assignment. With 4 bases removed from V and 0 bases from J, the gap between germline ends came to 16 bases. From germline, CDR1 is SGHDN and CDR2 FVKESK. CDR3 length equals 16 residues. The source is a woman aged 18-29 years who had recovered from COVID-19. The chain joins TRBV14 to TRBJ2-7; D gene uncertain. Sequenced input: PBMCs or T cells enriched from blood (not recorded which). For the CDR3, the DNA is TGTGCCAGCAGCCCTTCCTTTCCTAGGAGCTCCTACGAGCAGTACTTC. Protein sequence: CASSPSFPRSSYEQYF.